One sample yielded the 18 T cell receptor beta chains listed below, sequenced in a study of technical replicates of blood from several donors. Clones were sequenced by immunoSEQ multiplex PCR, and TCRdb holds only the in-frame ones, with some missing. The table lists more than 90,000 clones, approximately 95% of them singletons. The specimen sequenced was T cells isolated from PBMCs. Every receptor here comes from a human donor in good health.

This sequence joins TRBV18 and TRBJ2-3; tentative D call: TRBD2 (6 bases). This CDR3 contains 15 residues. Looked up from germline, CDR1 is KGHSH and CDR2 is LQKENI. The germline V and J ends were trimmed by 2 bases and 2 bases, with 11 bases remaining between them. CDR3 DNA sequence: TGTGCCAGCTCACCATTTTCGGGGGACACAGATACGCAGTATTTT. Protein product: CASSPFSGDTDTQYF.

The CDR3 DNA reads as TGTGCCAGCAGTGGGGAACAGGGCTTTTATCAGCCCCAGCATTTT. Its translation is CASSGEQGFYQPQHF. The chain links TRBV6-1 to TRBJ1-5, with D possibly matching TRBD1 (6 bases). Trimming cost V 4 bases and J 5 bases, with 15 bases left between them. CDR1 is MNHNS, CDR2 SASEGT, per germline. There are 15 residues in the CDR3.

The V gene is TRBV2, the J gene TRBJ1-2, with D possibly TRBD1 on 5 matching bases. V was shortened by 8 bases and J by 2 bases, with 9 bases between the two germline ends. In germline, CDR1 is SNHLY, CDR2 FYNNEI. The CDR3 length is 12 residues. In DNA form, the CDR3 reads TGTGCCAGCCTTAGACAGAACTATGGCTACACCTTC. It translates to CASLRQNYGYTF.

The chain uses TRBV7-3 and TRBJ2-3, with 7 positions matching TRBD1. Germline assignment: CDR1 SGHTA and CDR2 FQGTGA. Trimming cost V 5 bases and J 9 bases; bases outside gene matches: 14. CDR3 length: 15 residues. The CDR3 is CASSLAPTGPLTQYF. The CDR3 DNA reads as TGTGCCAGCAGCCTCGCCCCGACAGGGCCCTTGACGCAGTATTTT.

This clone was counted between two and nine times. The V and J genes are TRBV13 and TRBJ1-2, with a possible D match to TRBD1 (5 bases). V lost 0 bases, J lost 5 bases, and 7 bases lay in between. Looked up from germline, CDR1 is PRHDT and CDR2 is FYEKMQ (reference sequence). The CDR3 has 13 residues. CDR3: CASSLGREYGYTF. The CDR3 DNA sequence: TGTGCCAGCAGCTTAGGCAGGGAATATGGCTACACCTTC.

The rearrangement links TRBV5-1 to TRBJ2-3, with 10 bases that match TRBD2. CDR3 length: 16 amino acids. Germline V lookup: CDR1 SGHRS, CDR2 YFSETQ. Losses at the gene ends were 0 bases for V and 1 base for J; bases not matched to a gene: 2. CDR3 DNA sequence: TGCGCCAGCAGCTTGGGACTAGCGGGCCGCACAGATACGCAGTATTTT. Its protein is CASSLGLAGRTDTQYF.

The rearrangement joins TRBV29-1 to TRBJ1-4; the D is unclear. Between the trimmed V and J ends, which lost 3 bases and 2 bases, there was a span of 25 bases. This CDR3 is built from 19 residues. From germline, CDR1 is SQVTM and CDR2 ANQGSEA. The CDR3 DNA follows: TGCAGCGTTGAGGAATTAGGAGGCAAAACCCTAACCACTAATGAAAAACTGTTTTTT. This gives the protein CSVEELGGKTLTTNEKLFF.

The CDR3 loop is CASSPVVNTGELFF. As DNA, the CDR3 is TGTGCCAGCAGCCCAGTTGTTAACACCGGGGAGCTGTTTTTT. The V and J genes are TRBV5-4 and TRBJ2-2; D is undetermined. CDR3 length: 14 residues. Trimming cost V 4 bases and J 2 bases, with 9 bases left between them. CDR1 and CDR2 from the germline V gene are SGHNT and YYREEE (reference sequence).

CDR3: CASSVPKKTTGWNYGYTF. CDR3 DNA: TGTGCCAGTAGTGTTCCGAAAAAGACCACAGGATGGAACTATGGCTACACCTTC. The chain joins TRBV19 to TRBJ1-2, with a possible D match to TRBD1 (5 bases). V lost 5 bases and J 2 bases, leaving 24 bases between the germline ends. Germline CDR1 is LNHDA and CDR2 is SQIVND (reference sequence). The CDR3 totals 18 residues. The full variable domain, in which reference TRBV19 and TRBJ1-2 provide the parts outside the CDR3, is DGGITQSPKYLFRKEGQNVTLSCEQNLNHDAMYWYRQDPGQGLRLIYYSQIVNDFQKGDIAEGYSVSREKKESFPLTVTSAQKNPTAFYLCASSVPKKTTGWNYGYTFGSGTRLTVV.

The chain is built from TRBV6-5 and TRBJ2-7, with D possibly TRBD2 on 5 matching bases. Germline V lookup: CDR1 MNHEY, CDR2 SVGAGI. The CDR3 length is 14 residues. Trimming stripped 6 bases from V and 2 bases from J, with 14 bases between. DNA of the CDR3: TGTGCCAGCAGGCAGACGGTGGAGGCCTACGAGCAGTACTTC. This encodes CASRQTVEAYEQYF.

CDR3 residues: CASRLHNRGNYEQYF. DNA of the CDR3: TGTGCCAGTAGACTCCATAACAGGGGGAACTACGAGCAGTACTTC. This chain uses TRBV19 with TRBJ2-7; TRBD1 agrees at 8 bases. The V segment lost 6 bases and the J segment 3 bases; nucleotides outside the gene matches: 10. Germline values: CDR1 LNHDA, CDR2 SQIVND (reference sequence). There are 15 residues in the CDR3.

The V gene is TRBV27, the J gene TRBJ1-5, with 9 bases fitting TRBD1. The trim removed 3 bases at V and 2 bases at J, leaving 14 bases unmatched. The CDR3 extends over 19 amino acids. CDR1 and CDR2 from the germline V gene are MNHEY and SMNVEV (reference sequence). The CDR3 is CASSFRGTETGGRNQPQHF. The CDR3 bases are TGTGCCAGCAGTTTCAGAGGAACAGAGACAGGGGGTCGCAATCAGCCCCAGCATTTT.

The chain employs TRBV7-8 and TRBJ1-3, with D possibly matching TRBD1 (6 bases). Per the germline V gene, CDR1 is SGHVS and CDR2 is FQNEAQ. The germline V and J ends were trimmed by 5 bases and 3 bases, with 17 bases remaining between them. The CDR3 contains 16 residues. For the CDR3, the DNA is TGTGCCAGCAGCCCATTTACAGGGAATTATGGAAACACCATATATTTT. This gives the protein CASSPFTGNYGNTIYF.

This clone turned up a few times. V is TRBV21-1 and J is TRBJ1-1; the table's D gene call, TRBD1, was not cross checked with the DNA. TRBV21-1 is given as a pseudogene. There are 19 residues in the CDR3. The CDR3 spells CASIDQDSGQGAIDTEAFF. The CDR3, as DNA: TGTGCCAGCATCGACCAGGATTCGGGACAGGGGGCAATTGACACTGAAGCTTTCTTT.

This chain uses TRBV27 with TRBJ1-2; perhaps TRBD1 as D (5 bases). Germline CDR1 MNHEY, CDR2 SMNVEV (reference sequence). V lost 8 bases to trimming and J lost 3 bases, with 16 bases between them. The CDR3 contains 14 residues. The CDR3 loop is CASGRREGYYGYTF. CDR3 DNA: TGTGCCAGCGGGCGCAGGGAGGGGTACTATGGCTACACCTTC.

The sample holds one count of this clone. The chain couples TRBV30 to TRBJ2-7; no clear D gene. Trimming shortened V by 0 bases and J by 6 bases, and 12 bases separated the two germline ends. The germline V gene encodes CDR1 GTSNPN and CDR2 SVGIG (reference sequence). The CDR3 contains 13 residues. CDR3 residues: CAWSVVWSGEQYF. CDR3 nucleotide sequence: TGTGCCTGGAGTGTGGTATGGAGTGGCGAGCAGTACTTC.

The chain uses TRBV5-4 and TRBJ2-2; maybe TRBD2 (6 bases). CDR3 length: 17 residues. Trimming left V 4 bases short and J 0 bases short, with 16 bases between. The germline V gene has CDR1 SGHNT and CDR2 YYREEE (reference sequence). CDR3 protein: CASSQWWGESNTGELFF. CDR3 nucleotides: TGTGCCAGCAGCCAGTGGTGGGGGGAGTCGAACACCGGGGAGCTGTTTTTT.

A single count supports this clone. The genes are TRBV7-8 and TRBJ1-4; D remains unclear. The germline gives CDR1 SGHVS, CDR2 FQNEAQ. The CDR3 has 12 residues. The V end was cut by 2 bases, the J end by 7 bases, with 5 bases between. The CDR3 spells CASSLSFEKLFF. The CDR3, as DNA: TGTGCCAGCAGCTTAAGCTTTGAAAAACTGTTTTTT.